Listed below are T cell receptor beta chains from one sample, sequenced in a study of shared clonotypes between healthy human individuals. Here immunoSEQ multiplex PCR was the method, and the copy in TCRdb shows in-frame clones only, minus some. The sample yields about 490,000 clones, 79% seen once. The sequencing input was PBMCs. The receptors come from a middle-aged woman in good health. Some clones in this sample may be carry-over from other donors' samples. CDR3s include the opening cysteine and the closing phenylalanine or tryptophan. Each record gives: J gene, V gene, CDR3 protein.

j_gene: TRBJ2-7; v_gene: TRBV5-6; CDR3aa: CASGRGYEQYF
j_gene: TRBJ2-2; v_gene: TRBV5-1; CDR3aa: CASSLEGDTGELFF
j_gene: TRBJ2-7; v_gene: TRBV10-3; CDR3aa: CAISATSASPTPDF
j_gene: TRBJ2-7; v_gene: TRBV19; CDR3aa: CASSIGVTGSVYEQYF
j_gene: TRBJ2-2; v_gene: TRBV19; CDR3aa: CASSMGQGIGELFF
j_gene: TRBJ2-2; v_gene: TRBV7-9; CDR3aa: CASSIGTGSNTGELFF
j_gene: TRBJ1-1; v_gene: TRBV28; CDR3aa: CASSLQGLNTEAFF
j_gene: TRBJ1-1; v_gene: TRBV7-9; CDR3aa: CASNPGAGGRNTEAFF
j_gene: TRBJ1-4; v_gene: TRBV28; CDR3aa: CASSRDRRDEKLFF
j_gene: TRBJ2-3; v_gene: TRBV5-6; CDR3aa: CASSPGTSGSDTQYF
j_gene: TRBJ2-6; v_gene: TRBV29-1; CDR3aa: CSVFRDGANVLTF
j_gene: TRBJ2-1; v_gene: TRBV6-1; CDR3aa: CASSARAIPQFF
j_gene: TRBJ2-3; v_gene: TRBV7-2; CDR3aa: CASSLSSSGRRKDTQYF
j_gene: TRBJ2-2; v_gene: TRBV5-4; CDR3aa: CASSFAGVTNTGELFF
j_gene: TRBJ1-4; v_gene: TRBV15; CDR3aa: CATRPLQGAGEKLFF
j_gene: TRBJ2-5; v_gene: TRBV30; CDR3aa: CAWSGDREETQYF
j_gene: TRBJ2-5; v_gene: TRBV2; CDR3aa: CAKGQGAGKETQYF
j_gene: TRBJ2-5; v_gene: TRBV11-1; CDR3aa: CASSLQGVPETQYF
j_gene: TRBJ2-7; v_gene: TRBV7-3; CDR3aa: CASSDAGTREQYF
j_gene: TRBJ2-1; v_gene: TRBV5-1; CDR3aa: CASSLGSGPSYNEQFF
j_gene: TRBJ2-7; v_gene: TRBV7-2; CDR3aa: CASSQYMGEQYF
j_gene: TRBJ2-7; v_gene: TRBV29-1; CDR3aa: CSVDGGEVSYEQYF
j_gene: TRBJ1-1; v_gene: TRBV27; CDR3aa: CASSPQGRGTEAFF
j_gene: TRBJ1-2; v_gene: TRBV9; CDR3aa: CASSAQSRAVGGYTF
j_gene: TRBJ2-7; v_gene: TRBV9; CDR3aa: CASSPTSGGAYEQYF
j_gene: TRBJ2-1; v_gene: TRBV4-1; CDR3aa: CASSPGLLVNNEQFF
j_gene: TRBJ2-1; v_gene: TRBV2; CDR3aa: CASQALVPNEQFF
j_gene: TRBJ2-7; v_gene: TRBV5-1; CDR3aa: CASSTRQGGSYEQYF
j_gene: TRBJ2-1; v_gene: TRBV7-3; CDR3aa: CASSVVLAGRNEQFF
j_gene: TRBJ1-1; v_gene: TRBV7-9; CDR3aa: CASSLGQQNTEAFF
j_gene: TRBJ2-1; v_gene: TRBV5-4; CDR3aa: CASSSGTGGYNEQFF
j_gene: TRBJ1-1; v_gene: TRBV29-1; CDR3aa: CSVAAGGDTEAFF
j_gene: TRBJ2-3; v_gene: TRBV2; CDR3aa: CASSDFSSTDTQYF
j_gene: TRBJ2-2; v_gene: TRBV18; CDR3aa: CASSPPGVTVTGELFF
j_gene: TRBJ2-6; v_gene: TRBV6-4; CDR3aa: CASSGAAGGGSGANVLTF
j_gene: TRBJ1-2; v_gene: TRBV14; CDR3aa: CASSQVSGQSYGYTF
j_gene: TRBJ2-7; v_gene: TRBV6-5; CDR3aa: CASSYLSGTYEQYF
j_gene: TRBJ2-2; v_gene: TRBV7-9; CDR3aa: CASSATGPRTGELFF
j_gene: TRBJ2-3; v_gene: TRBV10-1; CDR3aa: CASSPGLEDTQYF
j_gene: TRBJ2-3; v_gene: TRBV18; CDR3aa: CASSPPIFTSLRDTQYF
j_gene: TRBJ2-7; v_gene: TRBV11-2; CDR3aa: CASGLYLGGSYEQYF
j_gene: TRBJ2-6; v_gene: TRBV6-6; CDR3aa: CASTESGANVLTF
j_gene: TRBJ1-6; v_gene: TRBV5-6; CDR3aa: CASSRNNSPLHF
j_gene: TRBJ2-2; v_gene: TRBV19; CDR3aa: CASSSGRDTGELFF
j_gene: TRBJ2-6; v_gene: TRBV28; CDR3aa: CASSFSKSGANVLTF
j_gene: TRBJ2-2; v_gene: TRBV27; CDR3aa: CASRGIKGGNTGELFF
j_gene: TRBJ2-3; v_gene: TRBV27; CDR3aa: CASSTPRGRADTQYF
j_gene: TRBJ1-2; v_gene: TRBV2; CDR3aa: CASSTQTASGYTF
j_gene: TRBJ1-2; v_gene: TRBV19; CDR3aa: CASSPLLTVRWGYTF
j_gene: TRBJ1-1; v_gene: TRBV7-2; CDR3aa: CASSLGDRRNTEAFF
j_gene: TRBJ2-5; v_gene: TRBV28; CDR3aa: CASSIPSDETQYF
j_gene: TRBJ2-5; v_gene: TRBV13; CDR3aa: CASSLRGILRGETQYF
j_gene: TRBJ1-3; v_gene: TRBV2; CDR3aa: CASSVGQASGNTIYF